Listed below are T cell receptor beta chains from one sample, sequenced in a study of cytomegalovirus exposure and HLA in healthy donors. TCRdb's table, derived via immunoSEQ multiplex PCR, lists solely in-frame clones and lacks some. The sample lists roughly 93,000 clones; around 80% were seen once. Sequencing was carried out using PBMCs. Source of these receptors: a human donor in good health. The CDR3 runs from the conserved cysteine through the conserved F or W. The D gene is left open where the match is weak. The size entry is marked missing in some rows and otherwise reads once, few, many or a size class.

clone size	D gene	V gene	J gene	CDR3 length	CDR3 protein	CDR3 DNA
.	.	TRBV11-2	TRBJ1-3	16	CASSLDGAHSGNTIYF	TGTGCCAGCAGCTTAGATGGGGCCCACTCTGGAAACACCATATATTTT
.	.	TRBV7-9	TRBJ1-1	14	CASSGLGAHTEAFF	TGTGCCAGCAGCGGCTTGGGGGCGCACACTGAAGCTTTCTTT
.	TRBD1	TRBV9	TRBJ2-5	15	CASSVAVTGFETQYF	TGTGCCAGCAGCGTAGCGGTGACAGGGTTCGAGACCCAGTACTTC
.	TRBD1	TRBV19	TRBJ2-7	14	CASSTDRDFNEQYF	TGTGCCAGTAGTACGGACAGGGACTTCAACGAGCAGTACTTC
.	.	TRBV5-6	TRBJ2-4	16	CASSLRQGQAKNIQYF	TGTGCCAGCAGCTTGCGTCAGGGGCAGGCCAAAAACATTCAGTACTTC
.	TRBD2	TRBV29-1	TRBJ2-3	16	CSVEDLAGGHTDTQYF	TGCAGCGTTGAGGACCTAGCGGGAGGGCACACAGATACGCAGTATTTT
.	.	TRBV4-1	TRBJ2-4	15	CASSQDSGSWDIQYF	TGCGCCAGCAGCCAAGACTCGGGATCATGGGACATTCAGTACTTC
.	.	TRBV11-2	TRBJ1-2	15	CASSPLFTEGYGYTF	TGTGCCAGCAGCCCGCTCTTTACAGAGGGCTATGGCTACACCTTC
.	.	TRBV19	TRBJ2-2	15	CASSIAHRATGELFF	TGTGCCAGTAGTATAGCCCACAGGGCCACCGGGGAGCTGTTTTTT
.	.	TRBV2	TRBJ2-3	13	CAKGGSGTDTQYF	TGTGCCAAGGGGGGGTCGGGCACAGATACGCAGTATTTT
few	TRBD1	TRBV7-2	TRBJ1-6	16	CASSLVTGEVNSPLHF	TGTGCCAGCAGCTTAGTGACAGGGGAGGTAAATTCACCCCTCCACTTT
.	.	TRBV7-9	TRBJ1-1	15	CASSSHTGMNTEAFF	TGTGCCAGCAGCTCCCACACGGGGATGAACACTGAAGCTTTCTTT
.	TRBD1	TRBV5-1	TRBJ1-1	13	CASSLGTGSEAFF	TGCGCCAGCAGCTTGGGGACAGGGAGTGAAGCTTTCTTT
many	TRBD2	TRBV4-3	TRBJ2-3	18	CASSLSSTLAGATDTQYF	TGCGCCAGCAGCCTAAGCTCAACACTAGCGGGAGCAACAGATACGCAGTATTTT
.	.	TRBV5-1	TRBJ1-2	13	CASSFNTGSGYTF	TGCGCCAGCAGCTTTAATACGGGGTCTGGCTACACCTTC
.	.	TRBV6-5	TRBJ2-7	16	CASSSGWGTSSYEQYF	TGTGCCAGCAGTTCCGGATGGGGCACCAGCTCCTACGAGCAGTACTTC
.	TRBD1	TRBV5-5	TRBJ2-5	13	CASSPTGVETQYF	TGTGCCAGCAGCCCCACAGGGGTAGAGACCCAGTACTTC
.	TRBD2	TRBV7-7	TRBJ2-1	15	CASSTLAGGPGEQFF	TGTGCCAGCAGCACACTAGCGGGAGGGCCGGGTGAGCAGTTCTTC
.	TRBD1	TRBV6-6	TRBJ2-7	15	CASSYADRGTYEQYF	TGTGCCAGCAGTTACGCAGACAGGGGGACGTACGAGCAGTACTTC
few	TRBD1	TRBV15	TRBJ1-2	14	CATSGQGSNYGYTF	TGTGCCACCAGCGGACAGGGGAGTAACTATGGCTACACCTTC
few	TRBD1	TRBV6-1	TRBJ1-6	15	CASSVNRGPDSPLHF	TGTGCCAGCAGTGTGAACAGGGGGCCGGATTCACCCCTCCACTTT
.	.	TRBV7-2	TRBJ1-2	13	CASSLGPQGGYTF	TGTGCCAGCAGCCTCGGGCCCCAGGGTGGCTACACCTTC
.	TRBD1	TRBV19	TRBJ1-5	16	CASSPWTGRGNQPQHF	TGTGCCAGTAGCCCCTGGACAGGGAGGGGTAATCAGCCCCAGCATTTT
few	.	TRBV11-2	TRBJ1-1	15	CASSLEAGAGTEAFF	TGTGCCAGCAGCTTAGAGGCGGGGGCAGGCACTGAAGCTTTCTTT
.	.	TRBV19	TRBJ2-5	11	CASQEQETQYF	TGTGCCAGCCAAGAGCAAGAGACCCAGTACTTC
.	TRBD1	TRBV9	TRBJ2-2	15	CASSHDRAVGGELFF	TGTGCCAGCAGCCACGACAGGGCGGTCGGCGGGGAGCTGTTTTTT
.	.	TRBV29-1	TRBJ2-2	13	CSVGGGYTGELFF	TGCAGCGTTGGGGGAGGCTACACCGGGGAGCTGTTTTTT
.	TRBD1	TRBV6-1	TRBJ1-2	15	CASRDPPDRAAGYTF	TGTGCCAGCAGGGATCCCCCGGACAGGGCTGCTGGCTACACCTTC
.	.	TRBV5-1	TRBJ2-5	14	CASSLSGQVSRQYF	TGCGCCAGCAGCTTGTCAGGCCAGGTGAGCAGGCAGTACTTC